The 8 T cell receptor beta chains below come from one sample, sequenced in a study of T cell repertoires in cytomegalovirus infection (dated by TCRdb to the late 2010s). These TCRs' antigens remain unknown. The treatment or condition label on this specimen signifies: in vitro stimulation with specific CMV peptide epitopes to enrich CMV-specific T cells. The sample was run on an Illumina HiSeq 1500. TCRdb reran the public reads through fastp at Q25 and MiXCR, keeping productive beta chains. Each entry is one CDR3 protein sequence, shown with its most common DNA and genes. A total of hundreds of thousands of distinct CDR3 sequences appear in this sample, approximately 31% of them only once. The ten most abundant clones make up roughly an eighth of the sample. The sequencing used cultured CD8+ T cells from PBMCs, collected from culture after CMV antigen stimulation. These receptors were obtained from a human donor in good health (CMV status not recorded). Some clones in this sample may be carry-over from other donors' samples.

This clonotype was observed a handful of times. One junction end does not reproduce the germline sequence, and a read error may be involved. The V gene is TRBV7-6, the J gene TRBJ2-2, with D possibly TRBD2 on 6 matching bases. Germline CDR1 reads SGHVS; CDR2 reads FNYEAQ. CDR3 size: 12 residues. The CDR3 DNA reads as TGTGCCAGCTTGGGGGAGGCACCGGAGATGTTTTTT. Its protein product is CASLGEAPEMFF.

This chain joins TRBV6-2 or TRBV6-3 and TRBJ1-5; 7 bases line up with TRBD1. The CDR3 spans 11 residues. Germline values: CDR1 MNHEY, CDR2 SVGEGT. After removal of 11 bases from V and 7 bases from J, the junction contained 5 bases not matched to a gene. This CDR3 reads CARQGEQPQHF. The CDR3 nucleotides are TGTGCCCGACAGGGAGAGCAGCCCCAGCATTTT.

This clonotype was picked up a small number of times. The chain employs TRBV5-4 and TRBJ2-3, with 10 positions matching TRBD2. Germline assignment: CDR1 SGHNT and CDR2 YYREEE (reference sequence). V lost 4 bases and J lost 2; bases outside the gene matches: 7. The CDR3 contains 16 residues. In DNA, the CDR3 is TGTGCCAGCAGCGGCGATAGCGGGGGGCCCACAGATACGCAGTATTTT. Its protein product is CASSGDSGGPTDTQYF. Full variable domain (remainder filled in from reference TRBV5-4 and TRBJ2-3): ETGVTQSPTHLIKTRGQQVTLRCSSQSGHNTVSWYQQALGQGPQFIFQYYREEENGRGNFPPRFSGLQFPNYSSELNVNALELDDSALYLCASSGDSGGPTDTQYFGPGTRLTVL.

J is TRBJ1-1 and V is TRBV24-1; a possible D gene is TRBD1 (5 bases). The ends were cut back, 0 bases at V and 3 bases at J, with 13 bases in the middle. From germline, CDR1 is KGHDR and CDR2 SFDVKD. The CDR3 is 16 amino acids. This CDR3 reads CATSDLGREGHTEAFF. The CDR3 DNA sequence: TGTGCCACCAGTGATTTGGGCAGGGAAGGACACACTGAAGCTTTCTTT.

This clonotype was counted between two and nine times. The DNA for the CDR3 is TGTGCCAGCGAGCGGACGGATGGCTACACCTTC. Encoded protein: CASERTDGYTF. The chain has TRBV9 and TRBJ1-2; no clear D. Between the trimmed V and J ends, which lost 7 bases and 6 bases, there was a span of 10 bases. Per the germline V gene, CDR1 is SGDLS and CDR2 is YYNGEE. The CDR3 totals 11 residues.

This clonotype appeared many times. The V and J genes are TRBV7-6 and TRBJ1-5; no clear D gene. CDR1 is SGHVS and CDR2 is FNYEAQ in the germline V gene. This CDR3 is 15 amino acids long. The V gene lost 1 base and the J gene lost 0 bases, with 7 bases spanning the gap. CDR3: CASSLDRYSNQPQHF. The CDR3 coding sequence is TGTGCCAGCAGCTTAGACAGATATAGCAATCAGCCCCAGCATTTT.

This clonotype has more than one count but fewer than ten. The V call is TRBV6-5, the J call TRBJ2-1; D might be TRBD2 (7 bases). Trimming shortened V by 6 bases and J by 5 bases, and 17 bases separated the two germline ends. Germline-derived CDR1 and CDR2 are MNHEY and SVGAGI. The CDR3 loop spans 15 amino acids. In nucleotides, the CDR3 is TGTGCCAGCAGAAAAGGTGGGGGGGGCCACAATGAGCAGTTCTTC. It encodes CASRKGGGGHNEQFF.

The chain has TRBV15 and TRBJ2-1; 14 bases are shared with TRBD2. V dropped 0 bases and J dropped 0; count of bases not matched to a gene: 4. CDR1 and CDR2 (germline): LNHNV, YYDKDF (reference sequence). The length of the CDR3 is 19 residues. The CDR3 coding sequence is TGTGCCACCAGCAGAGATGAGGGACTAGCGGGGGCCTCCTACAATGAGCAGTTCTTC. It codes for CATSRDEGLAGASYNEQFF.